The clone carrying this TCR beta chain was seen more than once but under ten times. The antigen is undetermined. The CDR3 consists of 16 residues. Germline lookup yields CDR1 SGHTA and CDR2 FQGTGA. V lost 5 bases, J lost 3 bases, and 6 bases stayed unmatched. These data originate in a study of identical twins. Study-level results: Carriage of fewer insertions was seen in abundant cord blood beta clonotypes, whereas memory repertoires showed none. The study found excess low generation probability among twin-shared out-of-frame alpha sequences. Models, which agreed with sharing between unrelated individuals, nonetheless underestimated the out-of-frame TCR alpha sharing seen in monozygotic twins.

All donors were healthy, and all were Caucasian. TCRdb reprocessed the 5' RACE reads via MiXCR and lists one record per CDR3 protein. The table shows more than 400,000 distinct CDR3 sequences, with approximately 16% occurring only once. These data were also filed under a second study, of yellow fever vaccine responses in identical twins.

This receptor was taken from a woman between 18 and 29 years old in good health. The chain has TRBV7-3 and TRBJ2-1; 11 bases are shared with TRBD2. Sequenced sample: CD4+ T cells sorted from blood. The CDR3, as DNA: TGTGCCAGCAGCCGCCAGACTAGCGGGGTCTACAATGAGCAGTTCTTC. It yields the protein CASSRQTSGVYNEQFF.